The 23 T cell receptor beta chains presented below share a single source sample, sequenced in a study of blood T cell repertoires in COVID-19 (dated by TCRdb to about 2020). Receptor libraries were prepared by the immunoSEQ multiplex PCR assay. As stored in TCRdb, this immuneACCESS dataset retains in-frame rearrangements with V and J assigned. A fraction of the clones does not appear; measured against another copy, unresolved V genes explain less than half of the discrepancy, and the remainder lacks a known reason. The sample records 200,000 to 250,000 clones, around four fifths of which are singletons. The biggest ten clones account for 5.5% to 7.5% of the sample. The sequenced sample was peripheral blood. The receptors come from a woman aged 55-69 years with active or convalescent COVID-19.

The CDR3 coding sequence is TGTGCCAGCTCACCATCCTTTACGGTTGAAGCTTTCTTT. This codes for CASSPSFTVEAFF. The V call is TRBV18, the J call TRBJ1-1; D remains unclear. Looked up from germline, CDR1 is KGHSH and CDR2 is LQKENI. Trimming shortened V by 2 bases and J by 7 bases, and 11 bases separated the two germline ends. The CDR3 runs to 13 residues. Filled out from reference TRBV18 and TRBJ1-1, the complete variable domain reads NAGVMQNPRHLVRRRGQEARLRCSPMKGHSHVYWYRQLPEEGLKFMVYLQKENIIDESGMPKERFSAEFPKEGPSILRIQQVVRGDSAAYFCASSPSFTVEAFFGQGTRLTVV.

This clone was recorded once. The rearrangement links TRBV2 to TRBJ2-7, with a tentative D call TRBD2 (5 bases). The CDR3 spans 13 residues. Germline values: CDR1 SNHLY, CDR2 FYNNEI. Trimming removed 2 bases at V and 7 bases at J, with 12 bases between. This CDR3 is CASSETRMGEQYV. CDR3 DNA: TGTGCCAGCAGTGAAACTAGGATGGGTGAGCAGTACGTC.

The chain carries TRBV11-2 and TRBJ1-4; D ambiguous. Germline V gives CDR1 SGHAT, CDR2 FQNNGV. The V end was cut by 2 bases, the J end by 3 bases, with 10 bases between. This CDR3 is 15 amino acids long. The CDR3, as DNA: TGTGCCAGCAGCTTAAGTTTGGCTGCTAATGAAAAACTGTTTTTT. Translation gives CASSLSLAANEKLFF.

The chain employs TRBV6-5 and TRBJ2-7; 7 positions agree with TRBD1. Germline V lookup: CDR1 MNHEY, CDR2 SVGAGI. The V gene end was trimmed by 5 bases and the J gene end by 0 bases; junction bases not matched to a gene: 7. The CDR3 has 15 amino acids. The CDR3 DNA reads as TGTGCCAGCAGTCGGACAGGCATCAGCTCCTACGAGCAGTACTTC. This translates into CASSRTGISSYEQYF.

This chain joins TRBV6-5 and TRBJ1-5; D is possibly TRBD1 (5 bases). V was cut by 7 bases and J by 7 bases, with 14 bases left in between. This CDR3 spans 13 amino acids. Germline assignment: CDR1 MNHEY and CDR2 SVGAGI. The CDR3 region is CASNRGGGQPQHF. Here the CDR3 DNA reads TGTGCCAGCAACCGGGGGGGAGGGCAGCCCCAGCATTTT.

The chain links TRBV4-1 to TRBJ2-7, with 10 bases fitting TRBD2. Germline CDR1 MGHRA, CDR2 YSYEKL. The CDR3 runs to 15 residues. V lost 4 bases, J lost 4 bases, and 7 bases stayed unmatched. CDR3 in amino acids: CASSRGTSEQYEQYF. CDR3 DNA: TGCGCCAGCAGCCGAGGGACTAGCGAACAATACGAGCAGTACTTC.

V usage is TRBV7-8 and J usage is TRBJ2-7; 9 nucleotides align to TRBD1. With V trimmed by 5 bases and J by 3 bases, 8 bases remained unmatched. The CDR3 is 15 residues long. CDR1 is SGHVS and CDR2 is FQNEAQ in the germline V gene. CDR3 DNA sequence: TGTGCCAGCAGCCAAGGTGGGGACAGGGACTACGAGCAGTACTTC. Its protein is CASSQGGDRDYEQYF.

This chain joins TRBV4-1 and TRBJ2-3, with 11 positions matching TRBD2. The V gene end was trimmed by 2 bases and the J gene end by 6 bases; junction bases not matched to a gene: 4. This CDR3 region has 15 residues. Germline V gene sequence: CDR1 MGHRA, CDR2 YSYEKL. CDR3 amino acids: CASSQLAGGLDTQYF. For the CDR3, the DNA is TGCGCCAGCAGCCAATTAGCGGGGGGGCTGGATACGCAGTATTTT.

The V and J genes are TRBV12-5 and TRBJ2-7; 10 bases agree with TRBD2. CDR1 is LGHNT, CDR2 FRNRAP, per germline. The CDR3 contains 16 residues. Trimming at V came to 3 bases and at J to 4 bases, leaving 9 bases not matched to a gene. CDR3 loop: CASGLSSGRGQYEQYF. CDR3 bases: TGTGCTAGTGGTTTAAGCAGCGGGAGGGGACAATACGAGCAGTACTTC.

This chain uses TRBV7-9 with TRBJ2-1; 8 bases are shared with TRBD1. CDR1 is SEHNR and CDR2 is FQNEAQ in the germline V gene (reference sequence). The CDR3 spans 15 residues. Germline trimming cut 5 bases from V and 7 bases from J; bases unmatched to any gene: 10. CDR3 nucleotide sequence: TGTGCCAGCAGCGCGGGACAGGCGGGTCGGAATGAGCAGTTCTTC. Its protein product is CASSAGQAGRNEQFF.

This rearrangement joins TRBV6-5 to TRBJ2-2; 8 positions match TRBD2. The CDR3 contains 14 residues. V was clipped by 6 bases and J by 8 bases; unmatched bases: 8. Germline-derived CDR1 and CDR2 are MNHEY and SVGAGI. The CDR3 DNA reads TGTGCCAGCAGCATAGCGGCTAGCGGGGGGGAGCTGTTTTTT. It translates to CASSIAASGGELFF.

The chain employs TRBV3-1 (or the pseudogene TRBV3-2) and TRBJ1-1, with unresolved D. The CDR3 has 14 amino acids. V dropped 4 bases and J dropped 7 bases, with 16 bases sitting between them. In germline, CDR1 is LGHDT, CDR2 YNNKEL (reference sequence). The CDR3 DNA reads as TGTGCCAGCAGCCCTCGGGTCGCTTATAGTGAAGCTTTCTTT. It encodes CASSPRVAYSEAFF.

The rearrangement uses TRBV27 and TRBJ2-5; no firm D call. The germline V and J ends were trimmed by 6 bases and 7 bases, with 15 bases remaining between them. Germline assignment: CDR1 MNHEY and CDR2 SMNVEV (reference sequence). CDR3 length: 13 residues. CDR3 bases: TGTGCCAGCAGAGGCAGTGTTCGAGGGACCCAGTACTTC. It yields the protein CASRGSVRGTQYF.

V usage is TRBV4-1 and J usage is TRBJ2-1; 9 bases are a match to TRBD1. This CDR3 region has 17 residues. Germline assignment: CDR1 MGHRA and CDR2 YSYEKL. Unmatched junction bases numbered 7, after V lost 0 bases and J lost 4 bases. The CDR3, as DNA: TGCGCCAGCAGCCAAGACCCCCGGACAGGGGTGTACAATGAGCAGTTCTTC. Protein: CASSQDPRTGVYNEQFF.

The genes are TRBV18 and TRBJ1-5, with D perhaps TRBD1 (5 bases). Looked up from germline, CDR1 is KGHSH and CDR2 is LQKENI. This CDR3 comprises 13 residues. Trimming pared 1 base from V and 5 bases from J, leaving 6 bases between. The CDR3 here is CASSPLRDQPQHF. CDR3 in DNA: TGTGCCAGCTCACCACTCAGGGATCAGCCCCAGCATTTT.

This clone was seen just once. The CDR3 here is CASSPTGVNNSPLHF. The CDR3 DNA follows: TGTGCCAGTAGTCCCACAGGGGTTAATAATTCACCCCTCCACTTT. The V call is TRBV19, the J call TRBJ1-6; 7 bases align to TRBD1. With 5 bases clipped from V and 5 bases from J, the junction kept 6 bases outside the gene matches. Germline V lookup: CDR1 LNHDA, CDR2 SQIVND (reference sequence). The CDR3 is 15 residues long.

This rearrangement joins TRBV2 to TRBJ2-6; 7 nucleotides align to TRBD1. V gave up 11 bases and J gave up 0 bases; unmatched junction bases: 10. CDR1 and CDR2 from the germline V gene are SNHLY and FYNNEI. This CDR3 contains 16 residues. CDR3 in DNA: TGTGCCTCAAAAGGGGGCCGGCTCTCTGGGGCCAACGTCCTGACTTTC. The encoded protein is CASKGGRLSGANVLTF.

This clone was recorded only once. The J gene is TRBJ1-5, the V gene TRBV12-3 or TRBV12-4, with D tentatively TRBD1 (5 bases). This CDR3 has 12 amino acids. V was pared by 5 bases and J by 5 bases, with 7 bases between. As DNA, the CDR3 is TGTGCCAGCAGTGCAGGGTATCAGCCCCAGCATTTT. Encoded protein: CASSAGYQPQHF.

The V and J genes are TRBV7-9 and TRBJ2-5; no definite D call. Germline values: CDR1 SEHNR, CDR2 FQNEAQ (reference sequence). V was shortened by 3 bases and J by 2 bases, with 7 bases between the two germline ends. CDR3 size: 13 residues. DNA for the CDR3: TGTGCCAGCAGCTTTTGGCGGCAAGAGACCCAGTACTTC. Translating it yields CASSFWRQETQYF.

The rearrangement links TRBV29-1 to TRBJ1-1; D possibly corresponds to TRBD1 (5 bases). The CDR3 sequence is 16 residues long. The V gene lost 5 bases and the J gene lost 0 bases, with 19 bases spanning the gap. Germline CDR1 SQVTM, CDR2 ANQGSEA. This chain's CDR3 is CSVLGGAIQMNTEAFF. CDR3 bases: TGCAGCGTTCTCGGAGGGGCTATACAAATGAACACTGAAGCTTTCTTT.

The J gene is TRBJ2-3, the V gene TRBV3-1 (or the pseudogene TRBV3-2), with D tentatively TRBD2 (5 bases). V was shortened by 0 bases and J by 2 bases, with 9 bases between the two germline ends. This CDR3 is 15 amino acids long. The germline gives CDR1 LGHDT, CDR2 YNNKEL (reference sequence). The CDR3 sequence: CASSQERLSTDTQYF. CDR3 in DNA: TGTGCCAGCAGCCAAGAGCGACTATCCACAGATACGCAGTATTTT.

V and J are TRBV4-2 and TRBJ2-2, with D tentatively TRBD2 (6 bases). The CDR3 extends over 17 amino acids. V dropped 1 base and J dropped 3 bases, with 15 bases sitting between them. Germline CDR1 LGHNA, CDR2 YNFKEQ. This CDR3 is CASSQVTGLAYTGELFF. DNA of the CDR3: TGTGCCAGCAGCCAAGTTACGGGGCTAGCGTACACCGGGGAGCTGTTTTTT.

This clone was seen a single time. This chain joins TRBV2 and TRBJ2-7; D gene unclear. This CDR3 comprises 11 residues. Trimming left V 8 bases short and J 6 bases short, with 11 bases between. Germline V CDR1 and CDR2: SNHLY, FYNNEI. CDR3 sequence (DNA): TGTGCCAGCGTGGGCTTTTCCGAGCAGTACGTC. Translated, it gives CASVGFSEQYV.